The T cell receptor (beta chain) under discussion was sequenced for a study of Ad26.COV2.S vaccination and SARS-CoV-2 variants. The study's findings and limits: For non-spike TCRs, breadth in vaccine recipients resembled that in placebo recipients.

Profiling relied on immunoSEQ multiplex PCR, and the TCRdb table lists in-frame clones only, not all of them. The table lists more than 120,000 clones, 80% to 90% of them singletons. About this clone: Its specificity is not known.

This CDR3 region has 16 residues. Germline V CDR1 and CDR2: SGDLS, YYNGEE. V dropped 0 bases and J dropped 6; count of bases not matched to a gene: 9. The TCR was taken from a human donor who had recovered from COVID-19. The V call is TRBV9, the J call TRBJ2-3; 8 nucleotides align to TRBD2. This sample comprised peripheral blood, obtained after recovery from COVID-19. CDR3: CASSVDPSGLGDTQYF. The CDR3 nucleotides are TGTGCCAGCAGCGTAGACCCTAGCGGGTTGGGGGATACGCAGTATTTT.